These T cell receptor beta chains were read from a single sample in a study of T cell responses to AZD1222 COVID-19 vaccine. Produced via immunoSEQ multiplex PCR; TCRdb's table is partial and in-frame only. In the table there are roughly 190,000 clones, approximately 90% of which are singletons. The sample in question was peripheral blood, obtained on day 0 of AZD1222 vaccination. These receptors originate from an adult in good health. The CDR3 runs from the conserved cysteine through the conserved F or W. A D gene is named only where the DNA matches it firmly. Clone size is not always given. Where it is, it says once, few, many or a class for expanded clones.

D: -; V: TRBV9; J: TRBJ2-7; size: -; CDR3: CASSTGTSSYEQYF
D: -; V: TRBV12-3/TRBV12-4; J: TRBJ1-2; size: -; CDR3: CASSPDGAYGYTF
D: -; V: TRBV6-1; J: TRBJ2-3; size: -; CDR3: CASSLRSPNTDTQYF
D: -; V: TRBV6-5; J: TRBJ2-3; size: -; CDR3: CASSPRTDTQYF
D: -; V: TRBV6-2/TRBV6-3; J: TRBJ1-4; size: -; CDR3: CASSYSHLPATNEKLFF
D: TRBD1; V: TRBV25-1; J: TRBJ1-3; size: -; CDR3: CASSDPGQGHTIYF
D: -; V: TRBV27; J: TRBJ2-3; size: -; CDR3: CASSFADTDTQYF
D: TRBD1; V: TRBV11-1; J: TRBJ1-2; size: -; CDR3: CASSSRGTGQYGYTF
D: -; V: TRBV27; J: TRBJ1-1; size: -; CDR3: CASSFTGFSEAFF
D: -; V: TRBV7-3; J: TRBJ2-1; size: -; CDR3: CASSSSDRKQFF
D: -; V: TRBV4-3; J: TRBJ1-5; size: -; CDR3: CASNSGVYSNQPQHF
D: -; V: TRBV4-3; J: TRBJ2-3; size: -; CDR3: CASSQDGARTDTQYF
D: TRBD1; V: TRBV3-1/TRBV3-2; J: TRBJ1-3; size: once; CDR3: CASSPRRDRGPKSSGNTIYF
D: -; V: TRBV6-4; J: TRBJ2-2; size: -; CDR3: CASSSDYFTGELFF
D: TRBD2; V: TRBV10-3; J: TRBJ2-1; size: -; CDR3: CAISDPGLAGGRHEQFF
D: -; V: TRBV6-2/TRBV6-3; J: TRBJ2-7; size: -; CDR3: CASSYLLTERDF
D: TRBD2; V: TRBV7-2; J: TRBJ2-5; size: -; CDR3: CASSLGFSGSRETQYF
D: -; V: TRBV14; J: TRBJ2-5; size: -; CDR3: CASSLTFVTQYF
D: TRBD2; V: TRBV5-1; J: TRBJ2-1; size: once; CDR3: CASSSTIAGGWDEQFF
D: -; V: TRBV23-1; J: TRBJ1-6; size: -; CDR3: CASSRRTENSPLHF
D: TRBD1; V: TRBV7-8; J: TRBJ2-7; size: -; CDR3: CASSLGTGGKTRGIYEQYF
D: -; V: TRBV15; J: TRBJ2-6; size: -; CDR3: CATSRRGDGANVLTF
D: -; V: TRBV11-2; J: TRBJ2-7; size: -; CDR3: CASSLSYSYEQYF
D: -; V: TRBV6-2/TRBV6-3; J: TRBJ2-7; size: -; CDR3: CASSYDPTGVYEQYF
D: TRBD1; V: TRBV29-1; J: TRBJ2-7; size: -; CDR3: CSGGQGLSYEQYF
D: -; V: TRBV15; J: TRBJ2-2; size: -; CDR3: CATSIDRIDTGELFF
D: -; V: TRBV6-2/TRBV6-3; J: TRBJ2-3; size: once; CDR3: CASSPLGDTDTQYF
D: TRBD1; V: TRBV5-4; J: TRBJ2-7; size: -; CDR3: CASSKGTVYEQYF
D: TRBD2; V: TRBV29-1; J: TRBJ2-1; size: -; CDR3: CSVGTSEYNEQFF
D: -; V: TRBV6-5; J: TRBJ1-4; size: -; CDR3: CASSALDEKLFF
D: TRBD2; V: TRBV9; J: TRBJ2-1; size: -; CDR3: CASSVGLAGVSYNEQFF
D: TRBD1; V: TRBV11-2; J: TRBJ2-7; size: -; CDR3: CASSLDGTVTYEQYF
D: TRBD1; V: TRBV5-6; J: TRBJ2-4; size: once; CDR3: CASSAGVGDRGKNIQYF
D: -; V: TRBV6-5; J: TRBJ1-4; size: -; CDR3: CASSTLNEKLFF
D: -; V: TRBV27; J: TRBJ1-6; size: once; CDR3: CASSLGGGSSYNSPLHF
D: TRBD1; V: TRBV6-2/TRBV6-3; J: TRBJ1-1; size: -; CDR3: CASSSWTGGSTEAFF
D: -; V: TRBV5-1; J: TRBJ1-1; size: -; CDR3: CASSLGHALNTEAFF